Listed below are T cell receptor beta chains from one sample, sequenced in a study of CD4 and CD8 cells across lung adenocarcinoma regions. TCRdb re-derived calls from the PCR reads in MiXCR, one entry per CDR3 protein. The data show about 20,000 distinct CDR3 sequences, roughly half seen once. What was sequenced was CD8+ T cells from the center of a lung tumor. The receptors here all came from a female donor with lung adenocarcinoma. The CD4 and CD8 labels of this study may be unreliable. The CDR3 runs from the conserved cysteine through the conserved F or W. A D gene is named only where the DNA matches it firmly. Size values are once, few and many counts, or a class for expanded clones, and some rows have none.

CDR3aa	CDR3nt	abundance	d_gene	v_gene	j_gene
CASSLGTSGHNEQFF	TGTGCCAGCAGCTTGGGGACTAGCGGCCACAATGAGCAGTTCTTC	medium-sized	TRBD2	TRBV7-2	TRBJ2-1
CASRGKENTEAFF	TGTGCCAGCAGAGGCAAAGAGAACACTGAAGCTTTCTTT	NA	NA	TRBV6-1	TRBJ1-1
CASSVSSYEQYF	TGTGCCAGCAGTGTTAGCTCCTACGAGCAGTACTTC	NA	NA	TRBV25-1	TRBJ2-7
CASSLDRGLNNEQFF	TGTGCCAGCAGCCTGGACAGGGGGCTCAACAATGAGCAGTTCTTC	NA	TRBD1	TRBV6-1	TRBJ2-1
CAWSVPRDRVKETQYF	TGTGCCTGGAGTGTACCCCGGGACAGGGTTAAAGAGACCCAGTACTTC	many	TRBD1	TRBV30	TRBJ2-5
CASSLVASGTPLHF	TGTGCCAGCAGTTTAGTAGCGTCCGGGACACCCCTCCACTTT	medium-sized	NA	TRBV27	TRBJ1-6
CSAERPGQVGDTQYF	TGCAGTGCTGAACGGCCGGGACAGGTGGGAGATACGCAGTATTTT	NA	TRBD1	TRBV20-1	TRBJ2-3
CASSLRLQEAQYF	TGTGCCAGCAGTCTACGGTTACAAGAGGCTCAGTACTTC	few	NA	TRBV27	TRBJ2-4
CATRSSTWYGGETQYF	TGTGCCACCAGGTCGTCTACTTGGTATGGGGGAGAGACCCAGTACTTC	NA	NA	TRBV25-1	TRBJ2-5
CASEKTGGGTGEQYF	TGTGCCAGCGAAAAGACGGGTGGGGGCACCGGGGAGCAGTATTTT	once	NA	TRBV6-1	TRBJ2-3
CASSEAGVGAKNIQYF	TGTGCCAGCAGTGAAGCGGGGGTGGGAGCCAAAAACATTCAGTACTTC	once	NA	TRBV6-1	TRBJ2-4
CASSQEWGTQYF	TGCGCCAGCAGCCAAGAGTGGGGGACGCAGTATTTT	NA	NA	TRBV4-1	TRBJ2-3
CASSWIRSYNEQFF	TGTGCCAGCAGTTGGATACGGAGTTACAATGAGCAGTTCTTC	NA	NA	TRBV27	TRBJ2-1
CASSLNLYSYGYTF	TGTGCCAGCAGTTTAAATCTTTACTCCTATGGCTACACCTTC	many	NA	TRBV27	TRBJ1-2
CASSLGGSGLQGEQFF	TGTGCCAGCAGTTTAGGTGGTAGCGGGTTACAGGGGGAGCAGTTCTTC	NA	NA	TRBV28	TRBJ2-1
CASRGGRVNTEAFF	TGTGCCAGCAGAGGTGGGCGAGTGAACACTGAAGCTTTCTTT	many	NA	TRBV6-5	TRBJ1-1
CASSQTYNEQFF	TGTGCCAGCAGCCAAACCTACAATGAGCAGTTCTTC	NA	NA	TRBV3-1	TRBJ2-1
CASRRGVNSPLHF	TGTGCCAGCAGAAGGGGGGTTAATTCACCCCTCCACTTT	NA	NA	TRBV6-1	TRBJ1-6
CASSSGTSIGQYF	TGCGCCAGCAGTTCCGGGACCAGCATTGGGCAGTATTTT	NA	NA	TRBV10-2	TRBJ2-3
CASSSSGTGASPLHF	TGTGCCAGCAGCTCATCCGGGACAGGGGCTTCACCCCTCCACTTT	many	TRBD1	TRBV11-2	TRBJ1-6
CASRSPEAVGTDAQFF	TGTGCCAGCCGGTCTCCGGAGGCTGTGGGGACTGATGCGCAGTTTTTT	NA	NA	TRBV27	TRBJ2-3
CASSFSRTSGSYEQFF	TGTGCCAGCAGCTTCTCCCGGACTAGCGGGAGCTATGAGCAGTTCTTC	few	TRBD2	TRBV7-2	TRBJ2-1
CASRDSCGRGGTDPETQYF	TGTGCCAGCAGGGACTCCTGCGGGCGGGGGGGCACTGACCCAGAGACGCAGTATTTT	NA	TRBD2	TRBV6-4	TRBJ2-3
CASSHLGPSSYEQYF	TGTGCCAGCAGCCACCTTGGACCGAGCTCCTACGAGCAGTACTTC	once	NA	TRBV14	TRBJ2-7
CASSATGRRGPDTQYF	TGTGCCAGCAGTGCCACCGGGAGAAGGGGCCCAGATACCCAGTACTTC	NA	NA	TRBV6-1	TRBJ2-5
CASSHQGTRQETQYF	TGTGCCAGCAGTCACCAAGGGACTAGACAAGAGACCCAGTACTTC	NA	TRBD2	TRBV12-3/TRBV12-4	TRBJ2-5
CASSPPAGNIQYF	TGCGCCAGCAGCCCCCCAGCAGGAAACATTCAGTACTTC	few	NA	TRBV4-1	TRBJ2-4